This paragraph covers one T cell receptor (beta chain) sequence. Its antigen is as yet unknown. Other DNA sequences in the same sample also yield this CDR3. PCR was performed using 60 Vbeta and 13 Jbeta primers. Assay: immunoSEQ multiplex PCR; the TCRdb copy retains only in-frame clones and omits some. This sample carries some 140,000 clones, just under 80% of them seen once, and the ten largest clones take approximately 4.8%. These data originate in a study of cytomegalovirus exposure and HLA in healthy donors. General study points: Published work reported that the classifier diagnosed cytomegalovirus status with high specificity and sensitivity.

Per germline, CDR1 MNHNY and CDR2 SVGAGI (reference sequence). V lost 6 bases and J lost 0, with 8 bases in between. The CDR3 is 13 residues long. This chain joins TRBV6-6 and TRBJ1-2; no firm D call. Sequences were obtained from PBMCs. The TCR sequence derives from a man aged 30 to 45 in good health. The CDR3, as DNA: TGTGCCAGCAGCAGGCAGTCTAACTATGGCTACACCTTC. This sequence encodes CASSRQSNYGYTF.